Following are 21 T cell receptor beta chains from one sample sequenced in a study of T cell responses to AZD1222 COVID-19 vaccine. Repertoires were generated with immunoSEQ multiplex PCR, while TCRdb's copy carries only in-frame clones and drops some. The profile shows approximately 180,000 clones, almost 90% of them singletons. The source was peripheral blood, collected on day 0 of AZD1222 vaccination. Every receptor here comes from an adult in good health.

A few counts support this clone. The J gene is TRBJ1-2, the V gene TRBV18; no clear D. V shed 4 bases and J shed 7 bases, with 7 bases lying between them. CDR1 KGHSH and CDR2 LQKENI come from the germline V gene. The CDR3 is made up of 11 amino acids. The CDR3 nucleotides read TGTGCCAGCTCACGGGAGAGTGGCTACACCTTC. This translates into CASSRESGYTF. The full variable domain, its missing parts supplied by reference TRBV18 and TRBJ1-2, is NAGVMQNPRHLVRRRGQEARLRCSPMKGHSHVYWYRQLPEEGLKFMVYLQKENIIDESGMPKERFSAEFPKEGPSILRIQQVVRGDSAAYFCASSRESGYTFGSGTRLTVV.

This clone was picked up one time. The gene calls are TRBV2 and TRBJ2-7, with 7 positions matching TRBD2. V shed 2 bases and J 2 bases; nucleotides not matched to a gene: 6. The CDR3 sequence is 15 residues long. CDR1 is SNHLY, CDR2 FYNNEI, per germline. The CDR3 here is CASSERSGTAYEQYF. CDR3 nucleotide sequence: TGTGCCAGCAGTGAAAGGAGCGGGACGGCCTACGAGCAGTACTTC.

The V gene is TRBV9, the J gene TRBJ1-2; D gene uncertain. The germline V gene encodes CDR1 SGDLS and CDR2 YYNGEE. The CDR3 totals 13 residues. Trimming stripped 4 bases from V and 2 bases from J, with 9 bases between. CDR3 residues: CASSKDANYGYTF. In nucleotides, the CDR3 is TGTGCCAGCAGCAAGGACGCAAACTATGGCTACACCTTC.

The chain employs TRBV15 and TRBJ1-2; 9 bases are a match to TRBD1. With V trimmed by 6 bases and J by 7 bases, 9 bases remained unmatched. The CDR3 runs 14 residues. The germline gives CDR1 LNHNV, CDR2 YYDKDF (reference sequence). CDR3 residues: CATRSGDREIGYTF. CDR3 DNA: TGTGCCACCAGATCGGGGGACAGGGAGATTGGCTACACCTTC.

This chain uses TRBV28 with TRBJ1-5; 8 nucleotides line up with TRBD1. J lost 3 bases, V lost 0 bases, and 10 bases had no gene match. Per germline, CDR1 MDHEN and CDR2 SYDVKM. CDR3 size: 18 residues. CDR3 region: CASSLWDRVPQFNQPQHF. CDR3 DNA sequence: TGTGCCAGCAGTTTATGGGACAGGGTCCCTCAATTCAATCAGCCCCAGCATTTT.

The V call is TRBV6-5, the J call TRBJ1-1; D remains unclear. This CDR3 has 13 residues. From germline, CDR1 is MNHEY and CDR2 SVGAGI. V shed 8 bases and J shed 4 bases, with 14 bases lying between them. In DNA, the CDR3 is TGTGCCAGCGGTTCAGGTGCCCCCACTGAAGCTTTCTTT. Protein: CASGSGAPTEAFF.

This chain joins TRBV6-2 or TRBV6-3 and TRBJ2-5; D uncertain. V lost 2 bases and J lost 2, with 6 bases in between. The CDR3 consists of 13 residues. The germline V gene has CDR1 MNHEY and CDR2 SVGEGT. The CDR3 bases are TGTGCCAGCAGTTACGAGACACAAGAGACCCAGTACTTC. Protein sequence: CASSYETQETQYF.

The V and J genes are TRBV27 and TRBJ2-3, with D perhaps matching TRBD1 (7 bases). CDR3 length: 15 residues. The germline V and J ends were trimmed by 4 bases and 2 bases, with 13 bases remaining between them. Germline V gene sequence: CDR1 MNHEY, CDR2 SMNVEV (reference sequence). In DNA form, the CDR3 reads TGTGCCAGCAGTTCACAGGGGAGGCCCACAGATACGCAGTATTTT. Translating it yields CASSSQGRPTDTQYF.

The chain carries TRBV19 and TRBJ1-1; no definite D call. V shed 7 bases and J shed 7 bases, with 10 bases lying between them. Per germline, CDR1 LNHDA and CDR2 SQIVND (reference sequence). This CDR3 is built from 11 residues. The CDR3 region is CASTSPIEAFF. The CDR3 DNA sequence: TGTGCCAGTACCTCACCCATTGAAGCTTTCTTT.

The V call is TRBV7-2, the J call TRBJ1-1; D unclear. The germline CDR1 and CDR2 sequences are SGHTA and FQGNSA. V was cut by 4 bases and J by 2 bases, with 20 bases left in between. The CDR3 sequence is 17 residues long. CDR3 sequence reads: CASSSQWSGKGNTEAFF. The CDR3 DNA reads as TGTGCCAGCAGCTCCCAGTGGTCGGGGAAGGGAAACACTGAAGCTTTCTTT.

In DNA form, the CDR3 reads TGTGCCAGCAGCTTAGCAACCTATGGCTACACCTTC. This gives the protein CASSLATYGYTF. The V call is TRBV7-2, the J call TRBJ1-2; no reliable D call. This CDR3 is 12 amino acids long. The germline V gene encodes CDR1 SGHTA and CDR2 FQGNSA. V was pared by 0 bases and J by 4 bases, with 3 bases between.

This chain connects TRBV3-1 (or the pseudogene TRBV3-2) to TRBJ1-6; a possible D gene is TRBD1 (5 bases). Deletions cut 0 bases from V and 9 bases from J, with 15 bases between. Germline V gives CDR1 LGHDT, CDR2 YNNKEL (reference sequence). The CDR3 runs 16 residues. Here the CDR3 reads CASSQEGEGASSPLHF. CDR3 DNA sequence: TGTGCCAGCAGCCAAGAGGGGGAGGGAGCTTCTTCACCCCTCCACTTT.

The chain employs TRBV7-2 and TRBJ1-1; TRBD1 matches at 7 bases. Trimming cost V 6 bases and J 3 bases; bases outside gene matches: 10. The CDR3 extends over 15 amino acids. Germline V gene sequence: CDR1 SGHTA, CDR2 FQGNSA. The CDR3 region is CASRPHGTVYTEAFF. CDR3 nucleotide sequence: TGTGCCAGCAGACCTCACGGGACAGTGTACACTGAAGCTTTCTTT.

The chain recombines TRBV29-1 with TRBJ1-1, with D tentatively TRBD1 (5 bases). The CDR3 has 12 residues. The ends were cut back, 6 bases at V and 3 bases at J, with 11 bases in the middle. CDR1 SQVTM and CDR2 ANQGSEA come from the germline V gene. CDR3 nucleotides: TGCAGCGTCACCCAGGGAGACACTGAAGCTTTCTTT. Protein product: CSVTQGDTEAFF.

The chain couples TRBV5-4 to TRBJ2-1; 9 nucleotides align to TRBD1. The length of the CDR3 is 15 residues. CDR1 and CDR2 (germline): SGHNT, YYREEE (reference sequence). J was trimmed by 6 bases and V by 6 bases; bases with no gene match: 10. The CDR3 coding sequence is TGTGCCAGCACCGCCCCCGGGACAGGGATCAATGAGCAGTTCTTC. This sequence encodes CASTAPGTGINEQFF.

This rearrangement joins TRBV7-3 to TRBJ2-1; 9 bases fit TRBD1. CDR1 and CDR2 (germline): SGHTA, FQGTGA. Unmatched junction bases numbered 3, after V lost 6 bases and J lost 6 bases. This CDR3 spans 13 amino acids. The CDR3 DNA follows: TGTGCCAGCAGACCGACAGGGGGCAATGAGCAGTTCTTC. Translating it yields CASRPTGGNEQFF.

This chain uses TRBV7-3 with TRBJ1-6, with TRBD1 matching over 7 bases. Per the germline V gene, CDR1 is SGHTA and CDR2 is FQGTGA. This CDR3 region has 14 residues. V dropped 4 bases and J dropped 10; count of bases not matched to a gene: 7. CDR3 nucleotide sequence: TGTGCCAGCAGCTCCGGACAGGAGAGATCACCCCTCCACTTT. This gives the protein CASSSGQERSPLHF.

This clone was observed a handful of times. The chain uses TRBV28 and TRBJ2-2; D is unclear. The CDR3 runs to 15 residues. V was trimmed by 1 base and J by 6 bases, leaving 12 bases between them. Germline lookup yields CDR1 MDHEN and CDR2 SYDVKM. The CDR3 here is CASSLFPSSPGELFF. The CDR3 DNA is TGTGCCAGCAGTTTATTCCCCTCCTCCCCCGGGGAGCTGTTTTTT.

CDR3 in DNA: TGTGCCAGCAGCCCCCGGACTAGCGGGGGCATATTTGATGAGCAGTTCTTC. Amino acids: CASSPRTSGGIFDEQFF. The V and J genes are TRBV7-3 and TRBJ2-1, with 13 bases lining up with TRBD2. With V trimmed by 5 bases and J by 8 bases, 12 bases remained unmatched. This CDR3 comprises 17 residues. From germline, CDR1 is SGHTA and CDR2 FQGTGA.

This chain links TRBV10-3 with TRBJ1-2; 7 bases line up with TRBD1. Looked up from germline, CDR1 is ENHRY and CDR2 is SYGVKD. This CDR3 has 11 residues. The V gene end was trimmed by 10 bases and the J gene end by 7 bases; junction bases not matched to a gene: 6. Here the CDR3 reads CATKGAVGYTF. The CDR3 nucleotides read TGTGCCACTAAGGGGGCTGTTGGCTACACCTTC.

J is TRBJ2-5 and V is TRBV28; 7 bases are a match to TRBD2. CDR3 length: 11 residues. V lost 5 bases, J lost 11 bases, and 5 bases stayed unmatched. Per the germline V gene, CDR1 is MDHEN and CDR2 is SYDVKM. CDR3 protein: CASSEGLQQYF. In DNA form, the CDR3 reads TGTGCCAGCAGTGAGGGACTACAGCAGTACTTC. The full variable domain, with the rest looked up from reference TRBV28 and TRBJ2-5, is DVKVTQSSRYLVKRTGEKVFLECVQDMDHENMFWYRQDPGLGLRLIYFSYDVKMKEKGDIPEGYSVSREKKERFSLILESASTNQTSMYLCASSEGLQQYFGPGTRLLVL.